Each of the 19 T cell receptor beta chains below was sequenced from the same sample in a study of T-cell reconstitution after alpha-beta-depleted transplantation in children. For TCRbeta, the library was prepared with unique molecular identifiers. TCRdb reanalysed the PCR reads using MiXCR and keeps one entry per CDR3 protein. The sample holds under 100,000 distinct CDR3 sequences, 15% seen once. The source material was PBMCs, mostly from graft donor cells, sampled 180 days after TCRalphabeta/CD19-depleted stem cell transplant. These receptors were collected from a male patient aged 2-10 years who had a stem cell transplant for acute lymphoblastic leukemia, so the T cells may come from the graft donor.

This clonotype showed up just a few times. J is TRBJ1-1 and V is TRBV7-8; 7 bases agree with TRBD1. The CDR3 runs to 19 residues. V gave up 5 bases and J gave up 4 bases; unmatched junction bases: 22. CDR1 and CDR2 (germline): SGHVS, FQNEAQ. The CDR3 DNA sequence: TGTGCCAGCAGCCAATCCGCTCAAGACAGGGCAGATCGGGGCACTGAAGCTTTCTTT. This sequence encodes CASSQSAQDRADRGTEAFF.

J is TRBJ2-1 and V is TRBV12-3 or TRBV12-4; D might be TRBD1 or TRBD2, each matching 5 bases. V was pared by 6 bases and J by 4 bases, with 19 bases between. This CDR3 has 16 residues. CDR3 sequence (DNA): TGTGCCAGCAGGAGATCCGGGACCCCCATATACAATGAGCAGTTCTTC. This sequence encodes CASRRSGTPIYNEQFF.

This clonotype was detected a few times. This sequence joins TRBV29-1 and TRBJ2-1, with TRBD1 matching over 7 bases. The CDR3 has 14 amino acids. Germline lookup yields CDR1 SQVTM and CDR2 ANQGSEA. V lost 6 bases and J lost 0; bases outside the gene matches: 5. CDR3 protein: CSVWTGRSYNEQFF. The CDR3 bases are TGCAGCGTATGGACAGGACGCTCCTACAATGAGCAGTTCTTC.

This rearrangement joins TRBV6-5 to TRBJ1-3; D is uncertain. The CDR3 loop spans 14 amino acids. Germline V gene lookup returns CDR1 MNHEY and CDR2 SVGAGI. V was shortened by 0 bases and J by 0 bases, with 3 bases between the two germline ends. The CDR3 loop is CASSYSSSGNTIYF. DNA for the CDR3: TGTGCCAGCAGTTACTCGTCCTCTGGAAACACCATATATTTT.

In this sample, this clonotype turned up a few times. The CDR3: CSARSARGLTEAFF. DNA of the CDR3: TGCAGTGCTAGATCGGCCAGGGGGCTCACTGAAGCTTTCTTT. V usage is TRBV20-1 and J usage is TRBJ1-1, with TRBD1 matching 8 bases. This CDR3 is built from 14 residues. Per the germline V gene, CDR1 is DFQATT and CDR2 is SNEGSKA (reference sequence). J was trimmed by 4 bases and V by 2 bases; bases with no gene match: 6.

A remark on this clonotype: This may stem from a read error, because a much larger clone lies one nucleotide away. The V call is TRBV12-3 or TRBV12-4, the J call TRBJ1-2; no clear D. The CDR3 sequence is 14 residues long. The CDR3 region has the DNA TGTGCCAGCAGTTTCGTCGGCGTTTTGAATGGCGACACCTTC. Amino acid sequence: CASSFVGVLNGDTF.

This clonotype was detected only a few times. CDR3 coding DNA: TGTGCCATCAGTCCGATTGACTACTCACAGGAAGCTTTCTTT. Translating gives CAISPIDYSQEAFF. The chain uses TRBV10-3 and TRBJ1-1, with unresolved D. This CDR3 spans 14 amino acids. V shed 5 bases and J shed 8 bases, with 18 bases lying between them. Germline CDR1 ENHRY, CDR2 SYGVKD.

A few counts support this clonotype. The CDR3 DNA sequence: TGTGCCAGCAGCTTAGTCTTAGGGGAGACCCAGTACTTC. It yields the protein CASSLVLGETQYF. This chain uses TRBV7-6 with TRBJ2-5; D is uncertain. The germline CDR1 and CDR2 sequences are SGHVS and FNYEAQ. Deletions cut 1 base from V and 5 bases from J, with 8 bases between. The CDR3 has 13 amino acids.

The table lists this clonotype with many counts. The chain combines TRBV5-1 with TRBJ2-2; unclear D gene. CDR3 length equals 14 residues. V dropped 1 base and J dropped 5 bases, with 9 bases sitting between them. The germline CDR1 and CDR2 sequences are SGHRS and YFSETQ. The CDR3 reads CASSLTAGTGELFF. Here the CDR3 DNA reads TGCGCCAGCAGCTTGACGGCTGGGACCGGGGAGCTGTTTTTT.

The J gene is TRBJ2-4, the V gene TRBV7-7, with TRBD2 matching 8 bases. Germline V gene sequence: CDR1 SSHAT, CDR2 FNYEAQ (reference sequence). This CDR3 is 15 amino acids long. V trimming: 10 bases; J trimming: 2 bases; junction bases outside the gene matches: 10. CDR3 DNA sequence: TGTGCCACGTCTCCGAGCGGGAGACCCAAAAACATTCAGTACTTC. Translating it yields CATSPSGRPKNIQYF.

The sample holds a few counts of this clonotype. The genes are TRBV5-6 and TRBJ2-5; 7 nucleotides match TRBD1. CDR3 length: 15 residues. J lost 1 base, V lost 5 bases, and 8 bases had no gene match. Per the germline V gene, CDR1 is SGHDT and CDR2 is YYEEEE. The CDR3 protein is CASRRIQGPQETQYF. The CDR3 nucleotides are TGTGCCAGCAGGCGGATACAGGGGCCCCAAGAGACCCAGTACTTC.

Here the CDR3 reads CASSLDARTQPQFF. The DNA of the CDR3 is TGTGCCAGCAGCTTAGATGCTAGGACCCAGCCCCAGTTCTTC. The rearrangement links TRBV7-8 to TRBJ2-1; D uncertain. Per germline, CDR1 SGHVS and CDR2 FQNEAQ. V was clipped by 1 base and J by 13 bases, with 17 bases between them. The CDR3 length is 14 residues.

The J gene is TRBJ2-5, the V gene TRBV7-2, with 10 nucleotides matching TRBD1. In germline, CDR1 is SGHTA, CDR2 FQGNSA. The CDR3 totals 15 residues. Trimming removed 3 bases from V and 4 bases from J; junction bases left unmatched: 5. The CDR3 coding sequence is TGTGCCAGCAGCTTGGGACAGGGGTTTGGAGAGACCCAGTACTTC. The encoded protein is CASSLGQGFGETQYF.

This clonotype has just a few counts. The V call is TRBV6-2 or TRBV6-3, the J call TRBJ2-4, with a weak D call TRBD2 (6 bases). Germline V gene data show CDR1 as MNHEY and CDR2 as SVGEGT. This CDR3 is 15 amino acids long. The ends were cut back, 8 bases at V and 0 bases at J, with 14 bases in the middle. The CDR3 loop is CASGRPGLAKNIQYF. Written as DNA, the CDR3 is TGTGCCAGCGGACGTCCGGGACTAGCCAAAAACATTCAGTACTTC.

This clonotype has just a few counts. J is TRBJ1-1 and V is TRBV7-9, with 7 nucleotides matching TRBD1. CDR3 length equals 17 residues. Germline V lookup: CDR1 SEHNR, CDR2 FQNEAQ (reference sequence). V trimming: 3 bases; J trimming: 0 bases; junction bases outside the gene matches: 10. DNA of the CDR3: TGTGCCAGCAGCTTCCCTGGGGCAGGGGGTATGAACACTGAAGCTTTCTTT. Translation: CASSFPGAGGMNTEAFF.

This clonotype was counted between two and nine times. This chain's CDR3 is CASESGGTPDTQYF. The CDR3 DNA reads TGTGCCAGCGAAAGCGGGGGGACCCCAGATACGCAGTATTTT. The chain is built from TRBV4-2 and TRBJ2-3, with 9 bases that match TRBD2. The germline V gene encodes CDR1 LGHNA and CDR2 YNFKEQ. J was trimmed by 4 bases and V by 8 bases; bases with no gene match: 7. The CDR3 has 14 residues.

The chain joins TRBV19 to TRBJ2-2; D is uncertain. Germline values: CDR1 LNHDA, CDR2 SQIVND (reference sequence). The CDR3 totals 15 residues. V was cut by 8 bases and J by 0 bases, with 13 bases left in between. CDR3 DNA: TGTGCCAGTTCCCCGAGCGTTACGAACACCGGGGAGCTGTTTTTT. Its translation: CASSPSVTNTGELFF.

This clonotype appeared a few times. The chain has TRBV5-5 and TRBJ2-5, with D possibly TRBD1 on 6 matching bases. CDR3 size: 14 residues. Germline assignment: CDR1 SGHKS and CDR2 YYEKEE (reference sequence). Trimming took off 1 base at V and 2 bases at J, with 9 bases between the two ends. In nucleotides, the CDR3 is TGTGCCAGCAGCTTGTGGGACAAACAAGAGACCCAGTACTTC. Translation gives CASSLWDKQETQYF.

The chain combines TRBV5-1 with TRBJ1-3, with D maybe TRBD1 (6 bases). CDR1 and CDR2 (germline): SGHRS, YFSETQ. V shed 1 base and J shed 1 base, with 21 bases lying between them. CDR3 length: 19 amino acids. The CDR3 DNA follows: TGCGCCAGCAGCTTGTTCACCCAGGGGCCTTCCCCTTCTGGAAACACCATATATTTT. This gives the protein CASSLFTQGPSPSGNTIYF.